This TCR beta chain is from a study of blood T cell repertoires in COVID-19. The data were produced by immunoSEQ multiplex PCR, yet TCRdb's version contains in-frame clones alone and is incomplete. Counted here are approximately 90,000 clones, around 72% occurring once; the ten biggest clones make up approximately 15%. The length of the CDR3 is 13 residues. The germline V gene encodes CDR1 KGHDR and CDR2 SFDVKD. V lost 3 bases, J lost 8 bases, and 2 bases stayed unmatched. The sequenced sample consisted of peripheral blood. The receptor comes from a woman older than 75 with acute or convalescent COVID-19. This sequence joins TRBV24-1 and TRBJ1-2, with 10 bases identical to TRBD1. The CDR3 sequence: CATSDRDRGGYTF. In DNA form, the CDR3 reads TGTGCCACCAGTGATAGGGACAGGGGCGGCTACACCTTC.